This T cell receptor beta chain originates from a study of Graves' ophthalmopathy and Graves' hyperthyroidism. In this sample, this clonotype turned up many times. Its cognate antigen is unknown. A read error may account for a junction end that differs from germline. CDR3 length: 17 amino acids. The V gene's germline CDR1 is MGHDK and CDR2 SYGVNS. As the template, RNA transcripts were used to amplify TCR beta CDR3 regions. HTBI primers were used in a first-round RT-PCR, which preceded a second-round multiplex PCR. MiXCR, run by TCRdb on the multiplex PCR reads, gives a single entry per CDR3 protein. The profile shows approximately 210,000 distinct CDR3 sequences, over 25% of them singletons. The PBMCs were taken from 10 ml of fresh peripheral blood. Study-wide points: Most thyroid clonotypes with frequency above 0.001 were detected in blood too. The model reached approximately 67% sensitivity and approximately 72% specificity for predicting ophthalmopathy progression.

The TCR sequence derives from a man in his forties or fifties with Graves' ophthalmopathy. V is TRBV25-1 and J is TRBJ1-1, with a possible D match to TRBD1 (5 bases). Sample: peripheral blood. CDR3 in DNA: TGTGCCAGCAGTCAGGTCGACCTACAGGAGATGAACACTGGAGCTTTCTTT. It translates to CASSQVDLQEMNTGAFF.